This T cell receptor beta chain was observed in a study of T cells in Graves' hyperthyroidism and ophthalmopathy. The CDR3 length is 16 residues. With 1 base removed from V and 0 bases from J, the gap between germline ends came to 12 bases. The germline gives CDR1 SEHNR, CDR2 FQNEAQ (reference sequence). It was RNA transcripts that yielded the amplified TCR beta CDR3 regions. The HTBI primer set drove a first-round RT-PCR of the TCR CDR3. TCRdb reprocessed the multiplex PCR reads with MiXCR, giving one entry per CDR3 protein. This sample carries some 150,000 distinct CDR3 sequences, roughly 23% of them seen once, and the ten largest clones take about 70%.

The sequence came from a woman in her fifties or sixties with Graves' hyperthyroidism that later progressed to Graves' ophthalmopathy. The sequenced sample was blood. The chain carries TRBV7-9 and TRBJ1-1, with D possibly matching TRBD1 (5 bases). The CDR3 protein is CASSLDPQGMNTEAFF. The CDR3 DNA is TGTGCCAGCAGCTTAGATCCCCAGGGCATGAACACTGAAGCTTTCTTT. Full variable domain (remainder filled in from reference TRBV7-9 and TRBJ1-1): DTGVSQNPRHKITKRGQNVTFRCDPISEHNRLYWYRQTLGQGPEFLTYFQNEAQLEKSRLLSDRFSAERPKGSFSTLEIQRTEQGDSAMYLCASSLDPQGMNTEAFFGQGTRLTVV.